This TCR beta chain was documented in a study of cytomegalovirus exposure and HLA in healthy donors. Study results and caveats: Several V segments, TRBV6-2 and TRBV6-3 among them, could not be told apart and were dropped. It was about 150 TCR beta chains that were listed as cytomegalovirus-associated. It was reported that the classifier diagnosed cytomegalovirus status with high specificity and sensitivity in both the original and validation cohorts.

The primer mix had 60 Vbeta and 13 Jbeta primers. Profiling relied on immunoSEQ multiplex PCR, and the TCRdb table lists in-frame clones only, not all of them. In the table there are approximately 150,000 clones, around 82% of which are singletons. V dropped 3 bases and J dropped 5; count of bases not matched to a gene: 7. The length of the CDR3 is 15 residues. Looked up from germline, CDR1 is MGHDK and CDR2 is SYGVNS. Notes on this clone: Its matching antigen is unknown.

This TCR derives from a man aged 18-30 years in good health and CMV-seropositive. This chain links TRBV25-1 with TRBJ2-5, with 9 bases aligning to TRBD1. Sequencing was carried out using PBMCs. The chain's CDR3 is CASSEGQGLGETQYF. The CDR3 DNA reads TGTGCCAGCAGTGAGGGACAGGGTTTGGGGGAGACCCAGTACTTC.